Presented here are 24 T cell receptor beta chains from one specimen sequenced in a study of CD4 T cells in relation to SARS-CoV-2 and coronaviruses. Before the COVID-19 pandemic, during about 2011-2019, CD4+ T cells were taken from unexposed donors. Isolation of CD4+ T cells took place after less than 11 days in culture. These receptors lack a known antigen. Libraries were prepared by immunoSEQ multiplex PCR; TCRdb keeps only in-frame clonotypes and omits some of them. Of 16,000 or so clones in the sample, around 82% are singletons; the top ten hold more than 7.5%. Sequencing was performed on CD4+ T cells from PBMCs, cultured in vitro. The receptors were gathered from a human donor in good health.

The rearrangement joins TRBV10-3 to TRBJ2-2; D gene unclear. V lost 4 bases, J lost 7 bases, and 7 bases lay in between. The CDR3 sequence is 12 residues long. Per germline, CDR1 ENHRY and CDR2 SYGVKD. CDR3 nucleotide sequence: TGTGCCATCAGTGTCGAAGGCGGGGAGCTGTTTTTT. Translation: CAISVEGGELFF.

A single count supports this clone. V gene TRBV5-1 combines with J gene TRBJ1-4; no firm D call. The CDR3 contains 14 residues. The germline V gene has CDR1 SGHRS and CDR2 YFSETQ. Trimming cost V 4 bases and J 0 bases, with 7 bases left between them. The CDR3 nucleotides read TGCGCCAGCAGCCCCAGTGCAACTAATGAAAAACTGTTTTTT. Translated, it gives CASSPSATNEKLFF.

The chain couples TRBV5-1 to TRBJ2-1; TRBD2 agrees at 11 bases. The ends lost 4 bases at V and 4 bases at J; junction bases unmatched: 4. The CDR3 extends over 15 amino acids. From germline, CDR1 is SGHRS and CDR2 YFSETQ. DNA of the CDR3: TGCGCCAGCAGCCGGCGGACTAGCGGGTACAATGAGCAGTTCTTC. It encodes CASSRRTSGYNEQFF.

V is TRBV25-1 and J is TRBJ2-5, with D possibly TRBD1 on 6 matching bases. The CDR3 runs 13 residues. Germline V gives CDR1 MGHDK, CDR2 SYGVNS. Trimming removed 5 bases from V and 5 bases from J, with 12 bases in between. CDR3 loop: CASSRQVGETQYF. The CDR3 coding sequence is TGTGCCAGCAGTAGACAGGTGGGGGAGACCCAGTACTTC.

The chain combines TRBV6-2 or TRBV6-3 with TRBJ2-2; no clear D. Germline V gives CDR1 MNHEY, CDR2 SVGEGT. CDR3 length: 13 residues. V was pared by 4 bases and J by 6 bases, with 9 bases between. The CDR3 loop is CASSFSGPGELFF. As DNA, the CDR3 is TGTGCCAGCAGTTTCTCCGGTCCCGGGGAGCTGTTTTTT.

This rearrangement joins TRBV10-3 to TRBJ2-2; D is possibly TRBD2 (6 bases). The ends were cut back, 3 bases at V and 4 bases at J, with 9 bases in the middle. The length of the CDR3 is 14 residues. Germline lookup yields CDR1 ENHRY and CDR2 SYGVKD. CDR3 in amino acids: CAISELAPTGELFF. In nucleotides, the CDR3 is TGTGCCATCAGTGAACTAGCCCCCACCGGGGAGCTGTTTTTT.

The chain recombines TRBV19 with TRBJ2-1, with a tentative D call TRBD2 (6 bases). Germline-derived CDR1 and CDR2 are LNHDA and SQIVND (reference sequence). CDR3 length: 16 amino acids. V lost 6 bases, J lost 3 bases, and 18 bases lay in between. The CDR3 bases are TGTGCCAGTAGCCGGAGTCCGATGGACTACTACAATGAGCAGTTCTTC. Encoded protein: CASSRSPMDYYNEQFF.

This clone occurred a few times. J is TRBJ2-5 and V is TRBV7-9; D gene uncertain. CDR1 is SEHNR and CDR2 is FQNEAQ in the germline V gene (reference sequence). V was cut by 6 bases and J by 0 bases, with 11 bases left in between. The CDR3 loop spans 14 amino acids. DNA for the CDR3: TGTGCCAGCAGTCCCCAACAGTACCAAGAGACCCAGTACTTC. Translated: CASSPQQYQETQYF.

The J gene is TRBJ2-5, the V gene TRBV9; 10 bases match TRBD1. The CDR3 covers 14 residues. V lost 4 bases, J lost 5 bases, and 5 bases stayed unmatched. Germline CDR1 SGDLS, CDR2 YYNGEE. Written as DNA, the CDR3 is TGTGCCAGCAGCCCGGGACAGGGGTTCGAGACCCAGTACTTC. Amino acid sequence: CASSPGQGFETQYF. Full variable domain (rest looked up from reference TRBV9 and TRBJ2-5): DSGVTQTPKHLITATGQRVTLRCSPRSGDLSVYWYQQSLDQGLQFLIQYYNGEERAKGNILERFSAQQFPDLHSELNLSSLELGDSALYFCASSPGQGFETQYFGPGTRLLVL.

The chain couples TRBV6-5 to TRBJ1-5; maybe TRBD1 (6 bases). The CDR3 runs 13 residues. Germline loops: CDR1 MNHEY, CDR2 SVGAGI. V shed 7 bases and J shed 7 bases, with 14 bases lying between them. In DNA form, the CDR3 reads TGTGCCAGCACAGGGGTTGTGAGGCAGCCCCAGCATTTT. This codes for CASTGVVRQPQHF.

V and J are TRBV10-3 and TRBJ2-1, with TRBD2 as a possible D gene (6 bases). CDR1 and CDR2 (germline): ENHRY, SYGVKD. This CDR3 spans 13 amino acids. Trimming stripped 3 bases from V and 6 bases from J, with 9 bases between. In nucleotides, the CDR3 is TGTGCCATCAGTGACCGGCGGGGCAATGAGCAGTTCTTC. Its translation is CAISDRRGNEQFF.

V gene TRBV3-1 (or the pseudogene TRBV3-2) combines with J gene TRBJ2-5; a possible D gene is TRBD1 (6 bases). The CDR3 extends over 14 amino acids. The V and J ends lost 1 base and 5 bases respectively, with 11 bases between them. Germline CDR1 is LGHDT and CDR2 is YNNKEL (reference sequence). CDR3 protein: CASSQAQGIETQYF. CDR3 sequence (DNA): TGTGCCAGCAGCCAAGCACAGGGCATCGAGACCCAGTACTTC.

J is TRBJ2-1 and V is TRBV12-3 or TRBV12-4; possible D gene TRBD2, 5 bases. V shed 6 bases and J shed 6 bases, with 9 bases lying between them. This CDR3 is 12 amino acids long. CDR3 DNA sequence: TGTGCCAGCAGGAGCGGAGTCAATGAGCAGTTCTTC. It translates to CASRSGVNEQFF.

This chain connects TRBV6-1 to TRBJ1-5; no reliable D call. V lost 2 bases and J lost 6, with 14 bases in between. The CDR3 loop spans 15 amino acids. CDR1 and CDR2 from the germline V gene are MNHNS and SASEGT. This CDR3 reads CASSEPPDRPQPQHF. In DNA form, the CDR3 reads TGTGCCAGCAGTGAACCCCCGGATCGTCCTCAGCCCCAGCATTTT.

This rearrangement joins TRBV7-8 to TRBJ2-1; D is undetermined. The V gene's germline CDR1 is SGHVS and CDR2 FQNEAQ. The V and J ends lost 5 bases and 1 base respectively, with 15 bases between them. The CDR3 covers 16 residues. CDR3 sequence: CASSPRSLDSYNEQFF. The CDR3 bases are TGTGCCAGCAGCCCGAGAAGCTTAGATTCCTACAATGAGCAGTTCTTC.

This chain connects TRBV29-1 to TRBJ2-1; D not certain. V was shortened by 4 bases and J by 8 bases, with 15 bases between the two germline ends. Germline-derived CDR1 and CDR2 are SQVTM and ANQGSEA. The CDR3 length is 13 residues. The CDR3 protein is CSVGEALGHEQFF. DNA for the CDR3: TGCAGCGTTGGTGAGGCGCTCGGGCATGAGCAGTTCTTC.

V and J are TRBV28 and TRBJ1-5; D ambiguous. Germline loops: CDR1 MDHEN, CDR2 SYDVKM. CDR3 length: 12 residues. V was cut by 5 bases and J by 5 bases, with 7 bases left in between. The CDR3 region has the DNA TGTGCCAGCAGTAAAACCGATCAGCCCCAGCATTTT. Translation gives CASSKTDQPQHF.

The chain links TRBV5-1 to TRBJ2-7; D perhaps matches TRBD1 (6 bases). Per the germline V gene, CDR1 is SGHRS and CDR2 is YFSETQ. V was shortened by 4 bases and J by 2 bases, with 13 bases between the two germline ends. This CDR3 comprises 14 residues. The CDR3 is CASSVQGIAYEQYF. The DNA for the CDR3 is TGCGCCAGCAGCGTTCAGGGGATCGCCTACGAGCAGTACTTC. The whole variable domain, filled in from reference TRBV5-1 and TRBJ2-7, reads KAGVTQTPRYLIKTRGQQVTLSCSPISGHRSVSWYQQTPGQGLQFLFEYFSETQRNKGNFPGRFSGRQFSNSRSEMNVSTLELGDSALYLCASSVQGIAYEQYFGPGTRLTVT.

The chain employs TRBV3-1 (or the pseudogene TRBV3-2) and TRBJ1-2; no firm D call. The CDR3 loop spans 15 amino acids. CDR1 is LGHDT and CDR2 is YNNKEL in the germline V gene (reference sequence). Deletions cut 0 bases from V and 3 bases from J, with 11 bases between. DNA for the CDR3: TGTGCCAGCAGCCAAGATTCCGGGTTTCACTATGGCTACACCTTC. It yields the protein CASSQDSGFHYGYTF.

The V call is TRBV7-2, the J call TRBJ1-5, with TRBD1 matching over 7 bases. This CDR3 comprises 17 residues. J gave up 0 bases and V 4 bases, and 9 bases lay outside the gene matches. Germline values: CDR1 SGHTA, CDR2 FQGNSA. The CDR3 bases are TGTGCCAGCAGCTCAGGGAGGGACAGACTTAGCAATCAGCCCCAGCATTTT. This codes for CASSSGRDRLSNQPQHF.

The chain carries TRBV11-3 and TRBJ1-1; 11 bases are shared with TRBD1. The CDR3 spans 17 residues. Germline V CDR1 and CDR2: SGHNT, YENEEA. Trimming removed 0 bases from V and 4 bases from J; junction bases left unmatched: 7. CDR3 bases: TGTGCCAGCAGCTTAGATAGCGGCGGGACAGGGGGCACTGAAGCTTTCTTT. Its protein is CASSLDSGGTGGTEAFF.

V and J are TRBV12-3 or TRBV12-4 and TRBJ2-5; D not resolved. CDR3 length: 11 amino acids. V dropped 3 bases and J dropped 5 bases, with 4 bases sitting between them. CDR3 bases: TGTGCCAGCAGTTTCACGGAGACCCAGTACTTC. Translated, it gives CASSFTETQYF.

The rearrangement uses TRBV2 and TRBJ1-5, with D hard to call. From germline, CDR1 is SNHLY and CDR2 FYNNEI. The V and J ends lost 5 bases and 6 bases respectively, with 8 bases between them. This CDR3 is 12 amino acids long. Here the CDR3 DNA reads TGTGCCAGCAGTATTGACTCTCAGCCCCAGCATTTT. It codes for CASSIDSQPQHF. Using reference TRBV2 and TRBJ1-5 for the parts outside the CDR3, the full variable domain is EPEVTQTPSHQVTQMGQEVILRCVPISNHLYFYWYRQILGQKVEFLVSFYNNEISEKSEIFDDQFSVERPDGSNFTLKIRSTKLEDSAMYFCASSIDSQPQHFGDGTRLSIL.

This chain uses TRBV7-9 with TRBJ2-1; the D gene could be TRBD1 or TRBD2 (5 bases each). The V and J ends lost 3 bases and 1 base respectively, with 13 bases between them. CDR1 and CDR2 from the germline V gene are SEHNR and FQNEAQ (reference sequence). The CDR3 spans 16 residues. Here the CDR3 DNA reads TGTGCCAGCAGCTTGGCCGGGACCCTTTCCTACAATGAGCAGTTCTTC. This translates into CASSLAGTLSYNEQFF.